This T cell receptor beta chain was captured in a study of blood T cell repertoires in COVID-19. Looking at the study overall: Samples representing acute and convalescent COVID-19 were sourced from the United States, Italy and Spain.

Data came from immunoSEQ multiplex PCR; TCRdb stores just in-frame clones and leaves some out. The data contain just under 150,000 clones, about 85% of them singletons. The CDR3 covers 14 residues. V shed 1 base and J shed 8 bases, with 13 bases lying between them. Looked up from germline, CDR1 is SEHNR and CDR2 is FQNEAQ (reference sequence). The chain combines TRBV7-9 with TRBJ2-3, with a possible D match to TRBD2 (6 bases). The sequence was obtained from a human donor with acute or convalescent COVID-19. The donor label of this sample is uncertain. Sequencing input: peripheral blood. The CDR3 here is CASSLGLGVGTQYF. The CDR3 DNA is TGTGCCAGCAGCTTAGGACTAGGAGTGGGTACGCAGTATTTT.